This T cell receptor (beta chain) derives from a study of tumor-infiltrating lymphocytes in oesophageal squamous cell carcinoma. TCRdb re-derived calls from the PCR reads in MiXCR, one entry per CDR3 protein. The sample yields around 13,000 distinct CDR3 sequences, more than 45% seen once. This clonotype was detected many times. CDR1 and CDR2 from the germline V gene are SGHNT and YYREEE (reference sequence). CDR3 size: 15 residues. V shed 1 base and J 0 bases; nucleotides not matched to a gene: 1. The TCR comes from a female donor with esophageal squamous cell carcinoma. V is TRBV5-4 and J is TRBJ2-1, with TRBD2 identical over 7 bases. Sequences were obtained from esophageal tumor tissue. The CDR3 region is CASSLPGGSYNEQFF. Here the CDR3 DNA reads TGTGCCAGCAGCTTGCCGGGGGGCTCCTACAATGAGCAGTTCTTC.